This record concerns one TCR beta chain sequence. What antigen it recognizes has not been identified. No base-level quality is on record; no much larger clone is a single base apart. After less than 13 days of culture, CD4+ T cells were isolated with the EasySep CD4+ T cell isolation kit. None of the healthy vaccine recipients had a prior SARS-CoV-2 infection, which was confirmed by nucleocapsid antibody tests that came back negative both before and after vaccination. Half of the culture medium was replaced with fresh IL-2-containing medium on days 3 and 7. Each peptide stimulation condition was cultured in triplicate wells unless otherwise noted. PBMC were separated from whole blood using Ficoll-Paque Plus gradient centrifugation and were then either cryopreserved at -140C or used fresh. The QIAamp micro DNA kit was used to extract genomic DNA from the cultured CD4+ T cells. Relative to germline, V is 2 bases shorter and J is 1 base shorter, with 13 bases between their ends. The CDR3, cysteine through phenylalanine, is 16 amino acids long. The only DNA kept is the CDR3, 48 bases in frame from the first base. For CDR1 and CDR2, the germline V gene (reference sequence) lists MNHEY and SMNVEV.

The data stem from a study of vaccination effects on CD4 cells after COVID-19 (dated by TCRdb to between 2021 and 2022). Turning to the overall study: In the ViraFEST assay, PBMC were stimulated with viral peptide pools, and antigen-specific CD4+ T cell clonotypes were then identified by expansion using TCR sequencing. Each participant received two doses of an mRNA SARS-CoV-2 vaccine, either BNT162b2 or mRNA-1273. Each well held fewer than 2.5 million PBMC cultured in IMDM containing roughly 5.1% human AB serum, roughly 9.6 IU/ml IL-2 and gentamicin, along with roughly 10 ug/ml peptides. SARS-CoV-2 spike-specific CD4+ TCR repertoires were compared before and after mRNA vaccination in COVID-19 convalescent patients and in infection-naive vaccine recipients. The full study included 10 COVID-19 convalescent patients and a few SARS-CoV-2-naive healthy vaccine recipients. Cultures from other donors in the study were sequenced with the Oncomine TCR Beta short-read assay on an Illumina iSeq 100. What the study reported, not specific to this receptor: The study was limited by a small number of convalescent patients, and early post-infection timepoints were lacking. Among healthy vaccine recipients, nearly all vaccine-induced clones were SARS-CoV-2 mono-reactive, and just 1 of 255 was cross-reactive with common cold coronaviruses. Clones induced by infection and clones induced by vaccination both contracted markedly at late timepoints after vaccination, which fits with T cell responses waning over time.

The library was obtained by the immunoSEQ multiplex PCR assay. DNA from the cultured and isolated CD4+ T cells underwent TCR beta CDR3 sequencing. On the study's bioinformatics: Non-productive TCR sequences were discarded, and reads were trimmed to the CDR3 region, with only CDR3s of 7 or more amino acids retained. The MANAFEST web app was used to identify antigen-specific clonotypes by comparing expansion in peptide wells with expansion in reference cultures. To be called positive, a clone needed expansion at FDR<0.05 compared with the reference and with all other wells, an odds ratio greater than 5, and a frequency greater than 0.1% in two replicate wells. Clonotypes significantly expanded in SARS-CoV-2 spike wells and in at least one common cold coronavirus spike condition were defined as cross-reactive. Using the stringdist R package, CDR3 similarity was measured by Levenshtein distance, and unrooted trees were constructed with ape in R 3.6.1. As stored in TCRdb, this immuneACCESS dataset retains in-frame rearrangements with V and J assigned. A fraction of the clones does not appear; measured against another copy, unresolved V genes explain less than half of the discrepancy, and the remainder lacks a known reason. D and trimming were read from the DNA, whereas the V and J calls and clone size are those reported in that table. The sample records more than 50,000 clones, around 80% of which are singletons. The ten largest make up approximately 3% of the sample.

The V gene is TRBV27 and the J gene is TRBJ2-3, with an unclear D gene assignment. This clonotype was sampled from a human donor who received a COVID-19 vaccine. The sequences come from CD4+ T cells from PBMCs cultured without peptide, collected before COVID-19 vaccination. This receptor carries the CDR3 CASSLTLPERTDTQYF. Read as DNA, the sequence is TGTGCCAGCAGTTTAACGCTCCCGGAGCGCACAGATACGCAGTATTTT.